Each of the 24 T cell receptor beta chains below was sequenced from the same sample in a study of cytomegalovirus exposure and HLA in healthy donors. Use of 60 Vbeta and 13 Jbeta primers characterized the PCR. Some clones are missing from TCRdb's copy, which holds only in-frame ones; the method was immunoSEQ multiplex PCR. The sample consists of roughly 110,000 clones, roughly 82% of them appearing once. The sample was PBMCs. The source of these receptors is a woman in her fifties or sixties in good health and CMV-seropositive.

The chain is built from TRBV29-1 and TRBJ2-1, with 11 bases matching TRBD1. The CDR3 length is 16 residues. With 5 bases clipped from V and 4 bases from J, the junction kept 10 bases outside the gene matches. Germline CDR1 and CDR2: SQVTM and ANQGSEA. The CDR3 reads CSVTKGTGGIYNEQFF. The CDR3 nucleotides read TGCAGCGTTACTAAGGGGACAGGGGGGATTTACAATGAGCAGTTCTTC.

The rearrangement joins TRBV28 to TRBJ2-7; D is unclear. Per the germline V gene, CDR1 is MDHEN and CDR2 is SYDVKM. The ends were cut back, 6 bases at V and 0 bases at J, with 15 bases in the middle. This CDR3 comprises 15 residues. CDR3 nucleotides: TGTGCCAGCAGCACTCCCGGGTCTGCCTCCTACGAGCAGTACTTC. It encodes CASSTPGSASYEQYF.

V gene TRBV5-1 combines with J gene TRBJ2-5; TRBD1 agrees at 7 bases. The germline V gene encodes CDR1 SGHRS and CDR2 YFSETQ. There are 14 residues in the CDR3. The trim removed 0 bases at V and 4 bases at J, leaving 3 bases unmatched. CDR3 loop: CASSLEAGGETQYF. CDR3 bases: TGCGCCAGCAGCTTGGAAGCAGGGGGAGAGACCCAGTACTTC.

The chain employs TRBV30 and TRBJ1-1; 9 bases agree with TRBD1. This CDR3 has 13 residues. CDR1 is GTSNPN and CDR2 is SVGIG in the germline V gene (reference sequence). V lost 7 bases and J lost 6; bases outside the gene matches: 9. CDR3 DNA: TGTGCCTCCTTAGACAGGGGGATTGCTGAAGCTTTCTTT. Protein sequence: CASLDRGIAEAFF.

This clone occurred once. This chain uses TRBV7-2 with TRBJ2-1; D not certain. CDR1 is SGHTA, CDR2 FQGNSA, per germline. The CDR3 sequence is 12 residues long. The V gene lost 5 bases and the J gene lost 6 bases, with 8 bases spanning the gap. The CDR3 DNA reads as TGTGCCAGCAGCGCCCTTAGCAATGAGCAGTTCTTC. Translated, it gives CASSALSNEQFF.

The chain combines TRBV6-6 with TRBJ1-2, with 7 nucleotides matching TRBD1. The CDR3 covers 11 residues. The germline gives CDR1 MNHNY, CDR2 SVGAGI (reference sequence). V trimming: 5 bases; J trimming: 8 bases; junction bases outside the gene matches: 2. CDR3 nucleotide sequence: TGTGCCAGCAGTGACAGGGCCGGCTACACCTTC. Translated: CASSDRAGYTF.

The chain has TRBV6-1 and TRBJ1-1; 8 bases map to TRBD1. Unmatched junction bases numbered 10, after V lost 0 bases and J lost 7 bases. The CDR3 runs to 16 residues. The germline gives CDR1 MNHNS, CDR2 SASEGT. CDR3 in amino acids: CASSEAALFGQGEAFF. As DNA, the CDR3 is TGTGCCAGCAGTGAAGCGGCCCTTTTCGGACAGGGTGAAGCTTTCTTT.

The chain recombines TRBV28 with TRBJ1-2; possible D gene TRBD1, 6 bases. V was shortened by 5 bases and J by 2 bases, with 21 bases between the two germline ends. CDR3 size: 17 residues. Per germline, CDR1 MDHEN and CDR2 SYDVKM. The CDR3 DNA is TGTGCCAGCAGTCCACGGGTGGGGCGAGGGGGAAACTATGGCTACACCTTC. This encodes CASSPRVGRGGNYGYTF.

The chain employs TRBV5-1 and TRBJ2-5; 8 nucleotides agree with TRBD2. V was pared by 3 bases and J by 5 bases, with 9 bases of the junction left unmatched. Per germline, CDR1 SGHRS and CDR2 YFSETQ. The CDR3 runs to 15 residues. CDR3 bases: TGCGCCAGCAGCTCACTCGGGACTAGTCAGGAGACCCAGTACTTC. It translates to CASSSLGTSQETQYF.

The chain has TRBV10-3 and TRBJ1-3; no clear D gene. This CDR3 spans 15 amino acids. Looked up from germline, CDR1 is ENHRY and CDR2 is SYGVKD. Trimming shortened V by 3 bases and J by 2 bases, and 11 bases separated the two germline ends. This CDR3 reads CAISDPKITGNTIYF. The CDR3 bases are TGTGCCATCAGTGACCCTAAAATCACTGGAAACACCATATATTTT.

The chain is built from TRBV28 and TRBJ1-1; no reliable D call. The ends were cut back, 6 bases at V and 1 base at J, with 15 bases in the middle. Germline V lookup: CDR1 MDHEN, CDR2 SYDVKM. This CDR3 has 15 residues. CDR3 sequence (DNA): TGTGCCAGCAGCCGCCCCTGGCCAGGGAACACTGAAGCTTTCTTT. Amino acid sequence: CASSRPWPGNTEAFF.

This clone was counted only a few times. In DNA, the CDR3 is TGTGCCAGCAGCTCGGGGGGGCCGGTGTACAATGAGCAGTTCTTC. As protein: CASSSGGPVYNEQFF. V gene TRBV5-4 combines with J gene TRBJ2-1, with 8 bases identical to TRBD2. J gave up 4 bases and V 3 bases, and 6 bases lay outside the gene matches. The CDR3 is 15 amino acids. The germline CDR1 and CDR2 sequences are SGHNT and YYREEE (reference sequence). Full variable domain (outside the CDR3, taken from reference TRBV5-4 and TRBJ2-1): ETGVTQSPTHLIKTRGQQVTLRCSSQSGHNTVSWYQQALGQGPQFIFQYYREEENGRGNFPPRFSGLQFPNYSSELNVNALELDDSALYLCASSSGGPVYNEQFFGPGTRLTVL.

The chain links TRBV29-1 to TRBJ1-2, with D perhaps TRBD1 (5 bases). CDR3 length: 15 residues. Germline CDR1 SQVTM, CDR2 ANQGSEA. Trimming took off 3 bases at V and 5 bases at J, with 19 bases between the two ends. The CDR3 sequence: CSVETRQKFPYGYTF. The CDR3 nucleotides read TGCAGCGTTGAGACTCGACAGAAGTTTCCGTATGGCTACACCTTC.

The chain recombines TRBV7-2 with TRBJ1-5; D possibly corresponds to TRBD1 (6 bases). The CDR3 runs 16 residues. Between the trimmed V and J ends, which lost 2 bases and 0 bases, there was a span of 11 bases. CDR1 is SGHTA and CDR2 is FQGNSA in the germline V gene. CDR3 sequence (DNA): TGTGCCAGCAGCTTATGGGGCAGGGGTAGCAATCAGCCCCAGCATTTT. Encoded protein: CASSLWGRGSNQPQHF.

This sequence joins TRBV2 and TRBJ2-7; D is perhaps TRBD1 (6 bases). Per germline, CDR1 SNHLY and CDR2 FYNNEI. The length of the CDR3 is 17 residues. The ends were cut back, 6 bases at V and 0 bases at J, with 21 bases in the middle. CDR3 in DNA: TGTGCCAGCAGAGCATCTGGACAGAAGTTTCTCTCCTACGAGCAGTACTTC. Translation gives CASRASGQKFLSYEQYF.

By share, this clone ranks as medium-sized (0.01 to 0.1%). V and J are TRBV6-1 and TRBJ2-7, with 8 nucleotides matching TRBD2. The junction had 11 bases not matched to a gene; V was cut back by 1 base and J by 6 bases. This CDR3 spans 16 amino acids. The V gene's germline CDR1 is MNHNS and CDR2 SASEGT. DNA for the CDR3: TGTGCCAGCAGTGAAGGGCGGGGGGCATGGAACGCCGAGCAGTACTTC. Its protein product is CASSEGRGAWNAEQYF.

The gene calls are TRBV27 and TRBJ2-1, with TRBD2 identical over 9 bases. J was trimmed by 6 bases and V by 5 bases; bases with no gene match: 11. The CDR3 covers 16 residues. CDR1 is MNHEY and CDR2 is SMNVEV in the germline V gene (reference sequence). CDR3 coding DNA: TGTGCCAGCAGTCCCATAGCGGGGGCCCGTTTCAATGAGCAGTTCTTC. Translated, it gives CASSPIAGARFNEQFF.

The chain employs TRBV28 and TRBJ1-4; TRBD1 aligns across 9 bases. J was trimmed by 7 bases and V by 1 base; bases with no gene match: 4. The germline gives CDR1 MDHEN, CDR2 SYDVKM. The CDR3 spans 15 residues. The CDR3 DNA follows: TGTGCCAGCAGTTTATTGGGGACAGGGAGTGAAAAACTGTTTTTT. Its protein product is CASSLLGTGSEKLFF.

The chain employs TRBV28 and TRBJ1-2; D might be TRBD1 (5 bases). Germline lookup yields CDR1 MDHEN and CDR2 SYDVKM. The germline V and J ends were trimmed by 5 bases and 3 bases, with 10 bases remaining between them. CDR3 length equals 13 residues. The CDR3 here is CASSRRGDYGYTF. CDR3 DNA: TGTGCCAGCAGTCGCCGGGGGGACTATGGCTACACCTTC.

The CDR3 spells CASSVGEAQGFLISTDTQYF. As DNA, the CDR3 is TGTGCCAGCAGCGTAGGAGAAGCCCAGGGGTTCCTAATAAGCACAGATACGCAGTATTTT. V usage is TRBV9 and J usage is TRBJ2-3, with D possibly matching TRBD1 (6 bases). CDR3 length: 20 amino acids. Per the germline V gene, CDR1 is SGDLS and CDR2 is YYNGEE. The V gene lost 0 bases and the J gene lost 0 bases, with 23 bases spanning the gap. The full variable domain, rest sourced from reference TRBV9 and TRBJ2-3, is DSGVTQTPKHLITATGQRVTLRCSPRSGDLSVYWYQQSLDQGLQFLIQYYNGEERAKGNILERFSAQQFPDLHSELNLSSLELGDSALYFCASSVGEAQGFLISTDTQYFGPGTRLTVL.

V usage is TRBV9 and J usage is TRBJ1-2, with D perhaps TRBD1 (6 bases). V lost 3 bases, J lost 1 base, and 28 bases lay in between. Looked up from germline, CDR1 is SGDLS and CDR2 is YYNGEE. The CDR3 totals 20 residues. The CDR3 region is CASSGPIIKQGQYNNYGYTF. The DNA of the CDR3 is TGTGCCAGCAGCGGGCCCATCATAAAACAGGGACAATATAATAACTATGGCTACACCTTC.

V usage is TRBV7-2 and J usage is TRBJ2-5, with 11 bases matching TRBD2. Unmatched junction bases numbered 6, after V lost 1 base and J lost 2 bases. The CDR3 sequence is 17 residues long. The V gene's germline CDR1 is SGHTA and CDR2 FQGNSA. DNA for the CDR3: TGTGCCAGCAGCTTAGATTGGGGGACTAGCGGACAAGAGACCCAGTACTTC. As protein: CASSLDWGTSGQETQYF.

This sequence joins TRBV6-1 and TRBJ1-1; D uncertain. Germline V CDR1 and CDR2: MNHNS, SASEGT. Trimming removed 0 bases at V and 4 bases at J, with 9 bases between. The CDR3 loop spans 14 amino acids. The CDR3 protein is CASSEAPGGTEAFF. The CDR3 coding sequence is TGTGCCAGCAGTGAAGCGCCAGGAGGCACTGAAGCTTTCTTT.

A few counts support this clone. The rearrangement joins TRBV10-3 to TRBJ2-1; 10 nucleotides line up with TRBD1. The CDR3 has 15 amino acids. From germline, CDR1 is ENHRY and CDR2 SYGVKD. V gave up 7 bases and J gave up 7 bases; unmatched junction bases: 10. The CDR3 loop is CAIKGQDRGGNEQFF. The CDR3 DNA reads TGTGCCATCAAAGGACAGGACAGGGGGGGTAATGAGCAGTTCTTC.